This T cell receptor beta chain was captured by sequencing in a study of blood T cells in healthy people across ages. Trimming shortened V by 6 bases and J by 1 base, and 12 bases separated the two germline ends. The CDR3 contains 14 residues. Primers used in a second PCR of about 7 to 11 cycles were a sample-barcoded 5' primer and a J-beta primer mix. Every sample gave at least 3 million paired-end reads containing CDR3. TCRdb re-called the 5' RACE reads with MiXCR, one entry per CDR3 protein. The sample shows approximately 780,000 distinct CDR3 sequences, approximately 24% of them seen only once. Every sample yielded at least 6.5 million isolated PBMCs. In its sample, this clonotype was seen a few times. These data were also filed under a second study, of T cells of mothers and their children. As reported in that work: Samples were obtained from a few healthy Caucasian mothers and their six children. Overlap measured in related mother-child pairs was slightly, non-significantly higher than in unrelated pairs.

The chain combines TRBV12-3 or TRBV12-4 with TRBJ2-5; D not resolved. The receptor was derived from a boy younger than 18 in good health. Sequencing was done on a sample of blood. CDR3 sequence (DNA): TGTGCCAGCAGACCCCCGGGCAGCCAAGAGACCCAGTACTTC. This sequence encodes CASRPPGSQETQYF.